Here is one T cell receptor (beta chain) with its context. The CDR3 is 15 residues long. In germline, CDR1 is KGHSH, CDR2 LQKENI. V was shortened by 2 bases and J by 0 bases, with 8 bases between the two germline ends. MiXCR, applied by TCRdb to the 5' RACE reads, yields one record per CDR3 protein. The table has hundreds of thousands of distinct CDR3 sequences, 15% to 20% seen once. This sample is drawn from a study of identical twins. The data also belong to a second study, concerning T cells expressing NK-cell markers. As reported in that work: Restriction of sorting to alpha-beta TCR T cells was accomplished in several experiments using an anti-gamma-delta TCR antibody. These same clonotypes (in a few donors) also led the CD3+CD56-NKG2C+ fraction.

This clonotype was sampled from a woman aged 18-29 years in good health. Sequencing input: PBMCs. This chain links TRBV18 with TRBJ2-1; D may match TRBD1 or TRBD2 (6 bases each). The chain's CDR3 is CASSPGGPSYNEQFF. CDR3 nucleotides: TGTGCCAGCTCACCAGGGGGGCCCTCCTACAATGAGCAGTTCTTC.